This T cell receptor (beta chain) was identified during a study of monozygotic twins with inflammatory bowel disease. Incorporation of UMIs carrying a 6-nucleotide sample barcode was performed by template switching. Two nested PCRs, run for approximately 16 and 9 cycles, were applied to TCRalpha and TCRbeta cDNA. TCRdb re-called the 5' RACE reads and catalogs CDR3 proteins one per entry, DNA excluded. This table lists around 100,000 distinct CDR3 sequences. Study-wide points: Varying immunosuppressive regimens may have increased patient repertoire variability. Healthy co-twins, by inverse Simpson, had higher TCRbeta diversity than their siblings with IBD.

As concerns this clonotype: Antigen: not known.

Germline CDR1 and CDR2: MDHEN and SYDVKM. The CDR3 loop spans 14 amino acids. The gene calls are TRBV28 and TRBJ2-2. This receptor was identified in a human donor with ulcerative colitis or Crohn's disease, or a healthy co-twin of an affected twin (not recorded which). Specimen: blood. Here the CDR3 reads CASSTISYTGELFF.